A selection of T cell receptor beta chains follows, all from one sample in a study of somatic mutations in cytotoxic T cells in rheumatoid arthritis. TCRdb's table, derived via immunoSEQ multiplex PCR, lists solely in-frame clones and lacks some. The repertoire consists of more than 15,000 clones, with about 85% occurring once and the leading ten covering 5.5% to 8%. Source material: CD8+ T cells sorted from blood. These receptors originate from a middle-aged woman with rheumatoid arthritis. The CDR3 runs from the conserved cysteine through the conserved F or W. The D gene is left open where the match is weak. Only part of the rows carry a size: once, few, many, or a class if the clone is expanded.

CASSARGGRETQYF,TGTGCCAGCAGCGCGCGGGGGGGCCGAGAGACCCAGTACTTC,TRBV9,TRBJ2-5,-,TRBD2
CASGGANTGELFF,TGTGCCAGCGGGGGGGCGAACACCGGGGAGCTGTTTTTT,TRBV7-9,TRBJ2-2,once,TRBD2
CASSQGGFSYEQYF,TGCGCCAGCAGCCAAGGAGGGTTCTCCTACGAGCAGTACTTC,TRBV4-1,TRBJ2-7,once,-
CASSLGTSANTGELFF,TGTGCCAGCAGCTTAGGGACTAGTGCGAACACCGGGGAGCTGTTTTTT,TRBV11-2,TRBJ2-2,-,TRBD2
CAGGPGNQPQHF,TGTGCCGGGGGCCCCGGCAATCAGCCCCAGCATTTT,TRBV19,TRBJ1-5,-,-
CASSLTGEGDTEAFF,TGTGCCAGCAGTTTAACGGGGGAGGGGGACACTGAAGCTTTCTTT,TRBV28,TRBJ1-1,once,-
CATSRASGYPPVYEQYF,TGTGCCACCAGCAGAGCCTCCGGGTACCCACCAGTCTACGAGCAGTACTTC,TRBV15,TRBJ2-7,-,-
CAWSGRDSYQETQYF,TGTGCCTGGAGTGGCCGGGACAGCTACCAAGAGACCCAGTACTTC,TRBV30,TRBJ2-5,-,TRBD1
CASSVAGGNNEQFF,TGTGCCAGCAGTGTGGCGGGGGGAAATAATGAGCAGTTCTTC,TRBV6-4,TRBJ2-1,few,TRBD2
CAWSPGGEVTQYF,TGTGCCTGGAGCCCTGGGGGGGAGGTGACCCAGTACTTC,TRBV30,TRBJ2-5,once,TRBD2
CASSHGTGSLYEQYF,TGTGCCAGCAGCCATGGGACAGGGAGCCTTTACGAGCAGTACTTC,TRBV4-2,TRBJ2-7,-,TRBD1
CASSLSEWSEQYF,TGTGCCAGCAGTTTGAGCGAGTGGTCCGAGCAGTACTTC,TRBV27,TRBJ2-7,-,-
CASSVGSDQPQHF,TGTGCCAGCAGCGTAGGTTCTGATCAGCCCCAGCATTTT,TRBV9,TRBJ1-5,-,-
CASSSVGGSTEAFF,TGTGCCAGCAGCTCGGTGGGGGGGTCCACTGAAGCTTTCTTT,TRBV7-3,TRBJ1-1,-,-
CASSDGGWGNTIYF,TGTGCCAGCAGTGATGGGGGCTGGGGAAACACCATATATTTT,TRBV6-1,TRBJ1-3,once,-
CAWSVRENWPGELFF,TGTGCCTGGAGTGTACGGGAAAACTGGCCCGGGGAGCTGTTTTTT,TRBV30,TRBJ2-2,-,-
CASSQASAEQFF,TGCGCCAGCAGCCAAGCGAGCGCAGAGCAGTTCTTC,TRBV4-1,TRBJ2-1,-,-
CASSIEVRAWDGGYTF,TGTGCCAGTAGTATAGAGGTCAGGGCTTGGGATGGTGGCTACACCTTC,TRBV19,TRBJ1-2,-,-
CASSFSSGNTIYF,TGTGCCAGCAGTTTTAGCTCTGGAAACACCATATATTTT,TRBV28,TRBJ1-3,-,-
CSVPPGTGKAEAFF,TGCAGCGTTCCTCCGGGGACAGGGAAAGCTGAAGCTTTCTTT,TRBV29-1,TRBJ1-1,-,TRBD1
CASTDRGGNTGELFF,TGCGCCAGCACTGATAGGGGGGGCAACACCGGGGAGCTGTTTTTT,TRBV5-1,TRBJ2-2,-,-
CASSETGTGGLGSYGYTF,TGTGCCAGCAGTGAAACCGGGACAGGGGGCTTGGGAAGCTATGGCTACACCTTC,TRBV2,TRBJ1-2,-,TRBD1
CSVEPPGLAQNEQFF,TGCAGCGTTGAACCCCCGGGACTAGCGCAGAATGAGCAGTTCTTC,TRBV29-1,TRBJ2-1,-,TRBD2
CASSSQSSYNEQFF,TGTGCCAGCAGCTCACAAAGCTCCTACAATGAGCAGTTCTTC,TRBV5-4,TRBJ2-1,-,-
CASSPGVPSEQYF,TGTGCCAGCAGCCCAGGGGTTCCCTCCGAGCAGTACTTC,TRBV5-6,TRBJ2-7,-,-
CASSSPTASSTGELFF,TGCGCCAGCAGCTCACCGACAGCCTCGAGCACCGGGGAGCTGTTTTTT,TRBV5-1,TRBJ2-2,-,-
CASTQGLVSEAFF,TGTGCCAGCACGCAGGGCTTGGTCTCTGAAGCTTTCTTT,TRBV25-1,TRBJ1-1,-,-
CSGGQGEGIQYF,TGCAGCGGAGGACAGGGGGAGGGCATTCAGTACTTC,TRBV29-1,TRBJ2-4,-,TRBD1
CASTGGLYGYTF,TGTGCCAGTACCGGGGGTCTATATGGCTACACCTTC,TRBV19,TRBJ1-2,-,-
CASSPGTGRLTGELFF,TGTGCCAGCAGCCCTGGGACAGGTCGATTGACCGGGGAGCTGTTTTTT,TRBV11-1,TRBJ2-2,-,TRBD1
CASSQEPGDNTEAFF,TGCGCCAGCAGCCAGGAACCGGGAGATAACACTGAAGCTTTCTTT,TRBV4-1,TRBJ1-1,-,-
CASSRDYNTEAFF,TGCGCCAGCAGTCGGGATTACAACACTGAAGCTTTCTTT,TRBV10-2,TRBJ1-1,-,-
CASSGGQGNQPQHF,TGTGCCAGCAGCGGAGGACAGGGAAATCAGCCCCAGCATTTT,TRBV9,TRBJ1-5,-,TRBD1
CASSVGQGVEQYF,TGTGCCAGTAGTGTGGGACAGGGGGTCGAGCAGTACTTC,TRBV19,TRBJ2-7,once,TRBD1
CASSVGTGGGYGYTF,TGTGCCAGCAGCGTCGGGACAGGGGGGGGGTATGGCTACACCTTC,TRBV7-9,TRBJ1-2,-,TRBD1
CASSSLVSPQDGYTF,TGTGCCAGCAGCTCCCTGGTGAGCCCTCAGGATGGCTACACCTTC,TRBV7-8,TRBJ1-2,-,-
CASSERGSSAPQNEQFF,TGTGCCAGCAGCGAAAGGGGGAGCAGCGCGCCGCAAAATGAGCAGTTCTTC,TRBV13,TRBJ2-1,once,-
CASSHGLGYEQYF,TGCGCCAGCAGCCATGGACTGGGCTACGAGCAGTACTTC,TRBV4-1,TRBJ2-7,-,-
CAWSPGTAYEQYF,TGTGCCTGGAGTCCGGGGACAGCATACGAGCAGTACTTC,TRBV30,TRBJ2-7,few,TRBD1
CASSYSGGAGEQYF,TGTGCCAGCAGTTACAGCGGGGGGGCCGGCGAGCAGTACTTC,TRBV6-5,TRBJ2-7,-,TRBD2
CAWSTGGEQYF,TGTGCCTGGAGTACAGGGGGTGAGCAGTACTTC,TRBV30,TRBJ2-7,-,TRBD1
CASSYSDRGYEQYF,TGTGCCAGCAGTTACTCAGACAGGGGGTACGAGCAGTACTTC,TRBV6-6,TRBJ2-7,once,TRBD1